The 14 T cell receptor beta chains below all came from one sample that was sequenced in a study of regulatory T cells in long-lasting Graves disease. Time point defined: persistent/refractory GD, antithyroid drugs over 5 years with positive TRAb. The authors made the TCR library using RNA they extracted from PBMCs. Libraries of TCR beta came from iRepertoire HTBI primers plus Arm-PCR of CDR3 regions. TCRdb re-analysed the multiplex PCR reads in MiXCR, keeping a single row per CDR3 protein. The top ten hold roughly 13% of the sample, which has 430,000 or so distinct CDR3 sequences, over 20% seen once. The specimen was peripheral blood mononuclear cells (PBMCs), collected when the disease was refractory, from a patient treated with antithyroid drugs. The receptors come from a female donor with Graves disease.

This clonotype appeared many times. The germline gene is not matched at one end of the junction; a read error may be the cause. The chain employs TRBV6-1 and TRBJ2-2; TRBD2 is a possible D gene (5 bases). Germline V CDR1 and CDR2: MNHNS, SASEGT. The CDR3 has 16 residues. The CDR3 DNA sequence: TGTGCCAGCAGTGGGGGAGACTATATCGGGTCCGGGGTGCTGTTTTTT. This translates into CASSGGDYIGSGVLFF.

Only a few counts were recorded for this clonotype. As DNA, the CDR3 is TGCAGTGCTAGAGTTGGAGGCGCCAATCAGCCCCAGCATTTT. It encodes CSARVGGANQPQHF. The chain uses TRBV20-1 and TRBJ1-5; no clear D. V shed 1 base and J shed 3 bases, with 10 bases lying between them. This CDR3 is 14 amino acids long. Germline CDR1 and CDR2: DFQATT and SNEGSKA (reference sequence).

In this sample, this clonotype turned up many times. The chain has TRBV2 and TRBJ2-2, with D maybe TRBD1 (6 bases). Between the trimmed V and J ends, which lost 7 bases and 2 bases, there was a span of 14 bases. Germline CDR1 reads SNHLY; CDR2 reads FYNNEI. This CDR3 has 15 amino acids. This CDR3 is CASIQGGGNTGELFF. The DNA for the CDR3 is TGTGCCAGCATACAGGGCGGCGGAAACACCGGGGAGCTGTTTTTT.

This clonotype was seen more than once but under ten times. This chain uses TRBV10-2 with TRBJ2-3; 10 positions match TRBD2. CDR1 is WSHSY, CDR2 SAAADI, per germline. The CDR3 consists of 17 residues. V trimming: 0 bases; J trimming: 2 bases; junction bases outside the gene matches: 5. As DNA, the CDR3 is TGCGCCAGCAGTGAGTCGTTTACTAGCGGGAACACAGATACGCAGTATTTT. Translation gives CASSESFTSGNTDTQYF.

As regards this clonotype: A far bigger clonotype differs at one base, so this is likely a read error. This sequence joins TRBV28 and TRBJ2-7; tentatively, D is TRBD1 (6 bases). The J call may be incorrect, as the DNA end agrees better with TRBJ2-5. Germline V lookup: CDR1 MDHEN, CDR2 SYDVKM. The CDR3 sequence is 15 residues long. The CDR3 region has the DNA TGTGCCAGCAGTCCCCCCCGAGGGGGAATGGAGACCCAGTACTTC. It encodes CASSPPRGGMETQYF.

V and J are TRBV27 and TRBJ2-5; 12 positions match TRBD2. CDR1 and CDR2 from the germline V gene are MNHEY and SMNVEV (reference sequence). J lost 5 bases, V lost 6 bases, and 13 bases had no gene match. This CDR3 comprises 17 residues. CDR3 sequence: CASSHLLLAGGLETQYF. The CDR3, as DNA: TGTGCCAGCAGCCATCTCTTGCTAGCGGGAGGGCTGGAGACCCAGTACTTC.

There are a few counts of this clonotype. In DNA form, the CDR3 reads TGTGCCAGCAGCCAAGGGGGGGGGATCACTGAAGCTTTCTTT. It encodes CASSQGGGITEAFF. The chain combines TRBV3-1 with TRBJ1-1, with D possibly matching TRBD1 (5 bases). The CDR3 extends over 14 amino acids. V shed 1 base and J shed 4 bases, with 10 bases lying between them. The germline V gene encodes CDR1 LGHDT and CDR2 YNNKEL (reference sequence).

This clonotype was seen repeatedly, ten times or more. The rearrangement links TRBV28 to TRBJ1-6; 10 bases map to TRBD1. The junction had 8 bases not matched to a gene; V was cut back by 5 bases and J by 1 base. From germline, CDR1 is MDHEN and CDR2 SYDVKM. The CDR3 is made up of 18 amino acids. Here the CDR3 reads CASSERDRGRSYNSPLHF. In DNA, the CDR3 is TGTGCCAGCAGTGAGCGGGACAGGGGACGTTCCTATAATTCACCCCTCCACTTT. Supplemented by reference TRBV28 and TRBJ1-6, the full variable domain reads DVKVTQSSRYLVKRTGEKVFLECVQDMDHENMFWYRQDPGLGLRLIYFSYDVKMKEKGDIPEGYSVSREKKERFSLILESASTNQTSMYLCASSERDRGRSYNSPLHFGNGTRLTVT.

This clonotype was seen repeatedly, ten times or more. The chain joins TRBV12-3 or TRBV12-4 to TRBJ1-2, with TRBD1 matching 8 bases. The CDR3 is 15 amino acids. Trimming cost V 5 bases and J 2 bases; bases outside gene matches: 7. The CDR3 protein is CASSHTGQGNYGYTF. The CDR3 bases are TGTGCCAGCAGTCACACTGGACAGGGAAACTATGGCTACACCTTC.

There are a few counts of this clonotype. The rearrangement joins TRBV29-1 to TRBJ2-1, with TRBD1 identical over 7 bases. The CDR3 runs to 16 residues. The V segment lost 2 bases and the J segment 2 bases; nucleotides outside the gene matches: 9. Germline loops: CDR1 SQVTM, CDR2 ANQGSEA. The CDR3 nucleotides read TGCAGCGTTGAACCCGACAGGGAAAATACCTACAATGAGCAGTTCTTC. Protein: CSVEPDRENTYNEQFF.

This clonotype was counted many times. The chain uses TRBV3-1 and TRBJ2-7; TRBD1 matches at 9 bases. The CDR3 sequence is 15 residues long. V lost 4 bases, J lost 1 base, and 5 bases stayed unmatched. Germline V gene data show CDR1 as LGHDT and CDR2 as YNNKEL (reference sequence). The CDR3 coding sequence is TGTGCCAGCAGCCCGACCGGGACAGGGTCCTACGAGCAGTACTTC. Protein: CASSPTGTGSYEQYF.

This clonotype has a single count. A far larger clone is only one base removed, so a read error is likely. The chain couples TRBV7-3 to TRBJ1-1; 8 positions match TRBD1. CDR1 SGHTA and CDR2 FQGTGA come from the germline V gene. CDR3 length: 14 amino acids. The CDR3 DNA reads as TGTGCCGGCAGCTTGCAGGGGGCGAACACTGAAGCTTTCTTT. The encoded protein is CAGSLQGANTEAFF.

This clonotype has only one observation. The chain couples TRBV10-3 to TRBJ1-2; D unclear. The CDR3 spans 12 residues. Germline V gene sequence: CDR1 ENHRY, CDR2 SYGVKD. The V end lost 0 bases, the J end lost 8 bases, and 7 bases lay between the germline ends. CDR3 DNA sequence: TGTGCCATCAGTGAGTCGGGGAGCGGCTACACCTTC. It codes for CAISESGSGYTF.

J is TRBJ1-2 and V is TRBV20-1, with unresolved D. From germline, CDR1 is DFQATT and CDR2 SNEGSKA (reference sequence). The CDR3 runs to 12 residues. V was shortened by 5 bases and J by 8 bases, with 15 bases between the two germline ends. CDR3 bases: TGCAGTGCTTCTCCCCGGTTTATGGGCTACACCTTC. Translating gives CSASPRFMGYTF.